The 9 T cell receptor beta chains in this list originate from one sample, sequenced in a study of blood T cell repertoires in COVID-19. Clones were sequenced by immunoSEQ multiplex PCR, and TCRdb holds only the in-frame ones, with some missing. The table records 180,000 or so clones, 60% to 80% of them present only once. The sequencing sample was made of PBMCs or T cells enriched from blood (not recorded which). These receptors were obtained from a man aged 55 to 70 who had been exposed to COVID-19.

The gene calls are TRBV10-2 and TRBJ1-1, with D perhaps matching TRBD1 (6 bases). The CDR3 loop spans 13 amino acids. The germline V gene encodes CDR1 WSHSY and CDR2 SAAADI. V lost 6 bases and J lost 1, with 9 bases in between. The CDR3 sequence is CASRDSRNTEAFF. The CDR3 bases are TGCGCCAGCAGGGACAGCCGGAACACTGAAGCTTTCTTT.

V gene TRBV6-4 combines with J gene TRBJ2-2, with D possibly matching TRBD1 (5 bases). Trimming pared 2 bases from V and 2 bases from J, leaving 6 bases between. This CDR3 has 14 residues. Per germline, CDR1 MRHNA and CDR2 SNTAGT. The CDR3 nucleotides are TGTGCCAGCAGTGACCAGGGTAACACCGGGGAGCTGTTTTTT. Its translation is CASSDQGNTGELFF.

The chain carries TRBV5-6 and TRBJ2-7; tentative D call: TRBD1 (5 bases). Trimming left V 2 bases short and J 6 bases short, with 6 bases between. Germline V lookup: CDR1 SGHDT, CDR2 YYEEEE. This CDR3 region has 11 residues. The DNA for the CDR3 is TGTGCCAGCAGCTTAAGGGGCGAGCAGTACTTC. It yields the protein CASSLRGEQYF.

This rearrangement joins TRBV6-6 to TRBJ1-5; 9 positions agree with TRBD1. The CDR3 contains 14 residues. The junction had 4 bases not matched to a gene; V was cut back by 5 bases and J by 5 bases. Per the germline V gene, CDR1 is MNHNY and CDR2 is SVGAGI (reference sequence). This chain's CDR3 is CASSKDRGHQPQHF. CDR3 DNA: TGTGCCAGCAGTAAGGACAGGGGTCATCAGCCCCAGCATTTT.

This chain joins TRBV9 and TRBJ2-1, with 12 bases matching TRBD2. CDR1 and CDR2 (germline): SGDLS, YYNGEE. The J segment lost 6 bases and the V segment lost 4 bases, leaving 8 bases of the junction unmatched. CDR3 length equals 16 residues. CDR3 in amino acids: CASSPRLAGEFNEQFF. CDR3 sequence (DNA): TGTGCCAGCAGCCCTAGACTAGCGGGAGAGTTCAATGAGCAGTTCTTC.

This clone was seen only a few times. This chain links TRBV3-1 (or the pseudogene TRBV3-2) with TRBJ1-2; 8 bases agree with TRBD1. The CDR3 runs to 15 residues. V shed 4 bases and J 4 bases; nucleotides not matched to a gene: 8. CDR1 and CDR2 from the germline V gene are LGHDT and YNNKEL (reference sequence). The CDR3 nucleotides read TGTGCCAGCAGCCTCGACAGGGGTGGGGGCTATGGCTACACCTTC. It translates to CASSLDRGGGYGYTF.

Only one count was recorded for this clone. The chain carries TRBV10-3 and TRBJ1-1, with no clear D. The CDR3 spans 11 residues. V shed 6 bases and J shed 11 bases, with 13 bases lying between them. Germline-derived CDR1 and CDR2 are ENHRY and SYGVKD. The CDR3 DNA is TGTGCCATCAGCGAATCTGACATGGCTTTCTTT. It encodes CAISESDMAFF.

J is TRBJ1-4 and V is TRBV6-6; 7 bases line up with TRBD1. Unmatched junction bases numbered 9, after V lost 6 bases and J lost 8 bases. CDR1 is MNHNY and CDR2 is SVGAGI in the germline V gene (reference sequence). The CDR3 loop spans 14 amino acids. In DNA form, the CDR3 reads TGTGCCAGCAGCCCGACAGGGAGGTCCGAAAAACTGTTTTTT. Translated: CASSPTGRSEKLFF.

J is TRBJ2-3 and V is TRBV27; 13 positions match TRBD2. The CDR3 covers 15 residues. V shed 6 bases, J shed 4 bases, and the junction held 4 bases outside the gene matches. Germline V gene lookup returns CDR1 MNHEY and CDR2 SMNVEV (reference sequence). The CDR3 region is CASRGLAGLPDTQYF. The CDR3 coding sequence is TGTGCCAGCAGGGGACTAGCGGGATTGCCAGATACGCAGTATTTT.